Listed below are T cell receptor beta chains from one sample, sequenced in a study of cytomegalovirus exposure and HLA in healthy donors. Profiling relied on immunoSEQ multiplex PCR, and the TCRdb table lists in-frame clones only, not all of them. The data contain about 59,000 clones, 83% of them singletons. Sample: PBMCs. These TCRs come from a human donor in good health. CDR3s include the opening cysteine and the closing phenylalanine or tryptophan. A D gene is named only where the DNA matches it firmly. The size of a clone is reported for some rows only, either as once, few or many, or as a class for expanded clones.

clone_size j_call d_call v_call cdr3_nt cdr3_aa
- TRBJ1-4 - TRBV29-1 TGCAGCGTTAGGGGGTCCGGAAATGAAAAACTGTTTTTT CSVRGSGNEKLFF
few TRBJ2-7 - TRBV5-4 TGTGCCAGCAGCTTGGCCCTATCCTACGAGCAGTACTTC CASSLALSYEQYF
once TRBJ2-1 - TRBV19 TGTGCCAGTACCCATCGGGGGGCTAAGGATGAGCAGTTCTTC CASTHRGAKDEQFF
- TRBJ2-7 TRBD2 TRBV4-1 TGCGCCAGCAGCCAAGCCCCTACTAGCGGGAGAGGGTACGAGCAGTACTTC CASSQAPTSGRGYEQYF
- TRBJ2-7 TRBD2 TRBV6-5 TGTGCCAGCAGTTACACTAGCGGGAGCGGCTCCTACGAGCAGTACTTC CASSYTSGSGSYEQYF
- TRBJ1-2 - TRBV7-9 TGTGCCAGCAGCCCCCACCCACAAGACCGCCTAGCTAACTATGGCTACACCTTC CASSPHPQDRLANYGYTF
- TRBJ1-2 - TRBV5-1 TGCGCCAGCAGCACCGGGGGTATGGCTAACTATGGCTACACCTTC CASSTGGMANYGYTF
- TRBJ2-5 TRBD2 TRBV5-4 TGTGCCAGCAGAGCCGGGACTAGCGGCTTCCAAGAGACCCAGTACTTC CASRAGTSGFQETQYF
- TRBJ2-2 TRBD2 TRBV7-3 TGTGCCAGCAGCTTAACCGGGGGGGCCGACACCGGGGAGCTGTTTTTT CASSLTGGADTGELFF
once TRBJ2-1 TRBD2 TRBV2 TGTGCCAGCAGGCAGGAGAAACCCGGGACTAGCGGGGCTCAATCCTACAATGAGCAGTTCTTC CASRQEKPGTSGAQSYNEQFF
- TRBJ2-1 - TRBV30 TGTGCCTTGGCCCCGACTAGTTACAATGAGCAGTTCTTC CALAPTSYNEQFF
- TRBJ2-7 TRBD1 TRBV10-1 TGCGCCAGCAGTGACCAGGGACAGGGGGAGTCCTACGAGCAGTACTTC CASSDQGQGESYEQYF
- TRBJ1-6 - TRBV2 TGTGCCAGCAGAAGTAGCTCCTATAATTCACCCCTCCACTTT CASRSSSYNSPLHF
- TRBJ2-7 - TRBV2 TGTGCCAGCAGTGGAGGCCGGGGGAGATTCCTGGCCTACGAGCAGTACTTC CASSGGRGRFLAYEQYF
- TRBJ2-5 TRBD2 TRBV10-3 TGTGCCATCACCAGAACTAGCGCCGCGCAAGAGACCCAGTACTTC CAITRTSAAQETQYF